This T cell receptor (beta chain) was captured by sequencing in a study of cytomegalovirus exposure and HLA in healthy donors (dated by TCRdb to about 2017). Context from the whole study: According to an earlier analysis of 550 to 700 of the donors, 150 million to 200 million T cells yielded 90 million to 140 million unique TCR beta sequences and 276 Gb of sequence data. The study was designed to test whether signatures of past pathogen exposure could be identified by cataloging public T cell receptors. Because of strong linkage in the cohort, roughly five DR-DQ haplotypes were treated as single units for association and clustering. The study profiled the T cell repertoires of 500 to 800 subjects by immunosequencing and related them to cytomegalovirus serostatus. An earlier analysis of about 600 of the donors used high-throughput TCR beta sequencing to judge whether each TCR beta V gene segment behaved as functional or pseudogenic. Approximately 310 gigabases of sequencing data and approximately 84 million unique TCR sequences were included in an early release covering over 600 HLA-typed donors. In a later analysis, previously published TCR beta repertoires from 666 donors were re-analyzed and high-resolution HLA genotyping was added so that TCR occurrence patterns could be studied. Alongside the repertoire data, information on donor age, sex, ethnicity and CMV serostatus was compiled. Every discovery cohort repertoire had been produced on one sequencing platform. Genome-wide SNP genotypes for about three fifths of the 666 donors were used in a later genetic analysis, which treated that subset as a discovery cohort. The genetic ancestry cluster associated with self-reported Caucasian donors included around four fifths of the roughly 380 genotyped donors. Among around 400 genotyped donors of the cohort, an average of approximately 240,000 unique TCR beta nucleotide sequences was sequenced per donor, of which about 18% were non-productive. Typing coverage varied by locus: roughly 629-640 donors for A, B, C, DRB1 and DQB1; approximately 560 for DQA1; nearly 610 for DPA1; around 450 for DPB1. Along with the roughly 700-subject first cohort, a separate validation cohort of roughly 110 different subjects was used. Class I and class II HLA loci were covered by the typing at four-digit resolution. To predict cytomegalovirus infection status, the study combined high-throughput TCR immunosequencing, statistical association of individual TCRs with disease status, and machine learning. The later analysis used no new phenotypic data to find candidate immune exposures, relying instead on TCR beta sequences and their occurrence across donors.

General study outcomes and caveats: The 87-base-pair reads could not distinguish some IMGT-functional V segments, including TRBV6-2 and TRBV6-3, so those segments were excluded. Roughly uniform sequencing depth across donors was assumed in presence/absence analyses, although this assumption may not hold. According to a later analysis, TCR association rates differed among HLA loci, with DRB1 alleles showing the most associated TCRs and HLA-C alleles showing the fewest. V-gene and J-gene trimming of TCR beta chains was associated with a missense DCLRE1C variant in a later genetic analysis, and the association was replicated in an independent cohort. The classifier was reported to diagnose cytomegalovirus status with high specificity and sensitivity in both the original and validation cohorts. Linkage disequilibrium might explain the correlated functional status among segregating V segments, but an unknown experimental factor could not be ruled out. Most TCR sequences were seen in very few donors, while some public TCRs were found in many individuals. The earlier analysis of nearly 600 of the donors excluded some 15 rarely observed V segments, including chromosome 9 orphons, because counts were too low. The authors suggested that the approach could potentially be generalized to other disease states and immunological phenotypes. The cohort was sequenced for TCR beta chains only, and without alpha or paired-chain data the features that could be detected were limited. For the cohort, immune exposure information was limited to CMV serostatus. Three of the identified cytomegalovirus-associated TCR beta chains were confirmed in vitro to be specific for cytomegalovirus antigens. A later genetic analysis reported fewer N-insertions in productive TCRs among donors in an Asian-associated ancestry cluster than the roughly 700-donor mean. The study gave a list of roughly 150 TCR beta chains associated with cytomegalovirus. A later analysis found that HLA-associated TCR beta chains were more clonally expanded and had lower generation probabilities than equally common non-associated chains. A group of highly shared sequence variants was considered likely to be a technical artifact of the sequencing pipeline. In a later analysis, some 17,000 TCR beta sequences were associated with specific HLA alleles at a false discovery rate of 0.05. HLA typing was unavailable for some donors at each locus, so association tests used only the typed subset. Assigning TCR associations to individual alleles was difficult when HLA alleles, especially DR and DQ, strongly co-occurred. Broadly in line with IMGT annotations, most TCR beta V segments showed up in productive rearrangements about 87% or about 30% of the time in an earlier analysis of under 700 of the donors. A further reported finding was that TCR beta sequences accurately predicted the HLA-A and HLA-B alleles for most subjects in the first cohort. According to a later analysis, most CMV-associated TCR beta chains appeared to be HLA-restricted, and the HLA associations seemed to be driven largely by CMV exposure. Several of the top co-occurrence clusters appeared to be linked to parvovirus B19, influenza, CMV and Epstein-Barr virus, according to a later analysis.

Relative to germline, V is 1 base shorter and J is 6 bases shorter, with 13 bases between their ends. Counted from cysteine to phenylalanine, this CDR3 has 14 amino acids. Only the CDR3 DNA stays, 42 bases, in frame from base 1. In the germline V gene (reference sequence), CDR1 corresponds to SGHNT and CDR2 to YYREEE. As to this clone: Its antigen has not been determined. Base qualities are not at hand, and no much larger clone is one base apart.

The cohort comprised several hundred healthy bone marrow donors. At the time of sampling, all cohort members were nominally healthy, though unrecorded immune exposures were likely present. The donor tested CMV seropositive, placing the donor among the roughly 300 seropositive members of the cohort. A peripheral blood sample was provided by each donor, and peripheral blood mononuclear cells were used for TCR beta sequencing. The Qiagen DNeasy Blood Extraction Kit was used to extract genomic DNA from the blood cell samples. Library generation was performed with the immunoSEQ multiplex PCR assay. For the multiplex PCR, a mixture combining 60 forward primers for TCR Vbeta segments and 13 reverse primers for TCR Jbeta segments was used. Amplification of the CDR3 region of rearranged TCR beta genes was performed with a multiplex PCR assay on genomic DNA. The amplified TCR beta libraries were sequenced on the Illumina HiSeq System as 87-base-pair reads. Processing in the source paper ran as follows. A later analysis counted tens of millions of unique TCR beta chains across the 640 or so repertoires, and roughly 10 million of these chains were shared by at least two donors. Raw reads were error-corrected and collapsed into unique sequences with a nearest-neighbor algorithm that merged closely related sequences to remove PCR and sequencing errors. V, D and J gene segments were assigned by aligning CDR3 sequences to IMGT reference sequences. Each retained sequence needed at least a six-nucleotide match to both a V gene segment and a J gene segment. Rearrangements were classified as productive when the CDR3 lacked stop codons and remained in frame with V and J, and all other rearrangements were classified as non-productive. CDR3 was defined by IMGT convention, running from the second conserved V-encoded cysteine to the conserved J-encoded phenylalanine. The earlier analysis of about 610 of the donors excluded any sequence lacking an unambiguous match to a single V gene segment. In an earlier analysis of about 590 of the donors, a V segment was called functional when productive rearrangements were above 56.7%, and segregating when the standard deviation between donors exceeded 5%. A statistical classification framework was built to diagnose cytomegalovirus status from the catalog of TCR beta chain sequences. V and J gene assignment, in a later analysis, came from comparing TCR nucleotide sequences with IMGT/GENE-DB human TR gene sequences. In a later analysis, CDR3 sequences and most-parsimonious VDJ recombination scenarios were assigned using the TCRdist pipeline. In a later analysis, each TCR beta chain was defined by its CDR3 amino acid sequence together with its V-gene family, and reads lacking a unique V-gene family were excluded. A later analysis removed 500 to 650 highly shared, low-generation-probability nucleotide sequences to deal with suspected cross-contamination and a sequencing artifact. In a later analysis, a clonal expansion index for each public chain was calculated from normalized within-repertoire ranks of inferred template counts. A later analysis computed generation probabilities with a VDJ recombination model fitted to out-of-frame rearrangements, and checked the results against IGoR. In a later analysis, hypergeometric tests were used to score TCR-TCR, TCR-HLA and TCR-CMV co-occurrence, with a repertoire-size bias correction applied to TCR pairs. A later analysis estimated false discovery rates by permuting HLA or CMV assignments 20 times. A later analysis grouped co-occurring TCRs with DBSCAN, adding TCRdist sequence similarity when clustering within HLA-allele-positive subsets. Co-occurrence clustering excluded repertoires with fewer than 30,000 or more than 120,000 public chains, plus five with anomalous nucleotide sharing. TCRdb's version of the immuneACCESS table is confined to in-frame rearrangements and falls short of the full clone set. An unresolved V gene accounts for under half of the shortfall where checked; the remainder is of unknown origin. That table gives V, J and clone size, and the DNA gave D and trimming. Within this sample are over 95,000 clones, with around 77% of them counted one time only. Of the sample, roughly 5% is held by the ten largest clones.

This sequence uses TRBV5-4 and TRBJ1-2, with TRBD1 tentatively as D gene (5 bases match). Sequencing was carried out using PBMCs. This receptor was identified in a woman aged 30 to 39 in good health and CMV-seropositive. The CDR3 is CASSLSGGTHGYTF. The DNA sequence is as follows: TGTGCCAGCAGCTTGTCCGGGGGGACCCATGGCTACACCTTC.